Shown below are 20 T cell receptor beta chains from a single sample sequenced in a study of patients and donors after allogeneic stem cell transplantation. TCRdb reprocessed the RT-PCR reads via MiXCR and lists one record per CDR3 protein. The data show 20,000 or so distinct CDR3 sequences, about 5% seen once. Input material: blood, either unsorted or a sorted T cell fraction (not recorded which). These TCRs come from a human donor who was either an allogeneic HSCT recipient or a stem cell or donor lymphocyte infusion donor (not recorded which). It is not recorded whose cells these are; they may come from a transplant donor.

Ten or more counts support this clonotype. This chain links TRBV7-2 with TRBJ2-2, with D uncertain. Germline V gives CDR1 SGHTA, CDR2 FQGNSA. The CDR3 is made up of 16 amino acids. V was pared by 2 bases and J by 4 bases, with 14 bases between. The CDR3 reads CASSLMRSGGTGELFF. The CDR3 DNA reads TGTGCCAGCAGCTTAATGAGATCGGGCGGCACCGGGGAGCTGTTTTTT.

This clonotype has a handful of counts. The rearrangement links TRBV20-1 to TRBJ1-1; possibly TRBD1 for D (6 bases). This CDR3 is built from 13 residues. Trimming left V 3 bases short and J 1 base short, with 9 bases between. Germline V gene lookup returns CDR1 DFQATT and CDR2 SNEGSKA (reference sequence). The CDR3 protein is CSASLDRNTEAFF. The CDR3 DNA follows: TGCAGTGCTAGCCTGGACAGGAACACTGAAGCTTTCTTT.

J is TRBJ1-5 and V is TRBV6-5; 8 bases are a match to TRBD1. The CDR3 length is 18 residues. With V trimmed by 1 base and J by 6 bases, 14 bases remained unmatched. Germline loops: CDR1 MNHEY, CDR2 SVGAGI. For the CDR3, the DNA is TGTGCCAGCAGTTACTATTCGGAGAGGGGCAGGGGGCCTCAGCCCCAGCATTTT. Translating it yields CASSYYSERGRGPQPQHF.

This clonotype was seen at least ten times. The chain couples TRBV19 to TRBJ1-1; D is unclear. The length of the CDR3 is 14 residues. Between the trimmed V and J ends, which lost 2 bases and 3 bases, there was a span of 10 bases. Germline values: CDR1 LNHDA, CDR2 SQIVND (reference sequence). The CDR3 DNA is TGTGCCAGTAGTATATCTACCAGATACACTGAAGCTTTCTTT. Its protein is CASSISTRYTEAFF.

The sample holds many counts of this clonotype. The V gene is TRBV2, the J gene TRBJ1-3; D remains unclear. In germline, CDR1 is SNHLY, CDR2 FYNNEI. The CDR3 spans 14 residues. The ends were cut back, 2 bases at V and 0 bases at J, with 5 bases in the middle. The CDR3 coding sequence is TGTGCCAGCAGTGAACAGAGCTCTGGAAACACCATATATTTT. Translation gives CASSEQSSGNTIYF.

This clonotype was counted at least ten times. V gene TRBV20-1 combines with J gene TRBJ2-6; D is ambiguous. Germline V gene data show CDR1 as DFQATT and CDR2 as SNEGSKA (reference sequence). This CDR3 is 14 amino acids long. The V end lost 3 bases, the J end lost 0 bases, and 6 bases lay between the germline ends. The CDR3 bases are TGCAGTGCTAGCGAAGGCTCTGGGGCCAACGTCCTGACTTTC. As protein: CSASEGSGANVLTF.

This chain links TRBV27 with TRBJ2-7; TRBD1 matches 8 bases. The CDR3 is made up of 14 amino acids. The germline V gene encodes CDR1 MNHEY and CDR2 SMNVEV (reference sequence). After removal of 7 bases from V and 6 bases from J, the junction contained 11 bases not matched to a gene. As DNA, the CDR3 is TGTGCCAGCACCCCCGCGACAGGGGTCGGCGAGCAGTACTTC. Its translation is CASTPATGVGEQYF.

V and J are TRBV21-1 and TRBJ2-1; no check of the table's D call, TRBD2, against the DNA was made. TRBV21-1 is annotated as a pseudogene. The CDR3 length is 17 residues. The CDR3 spells CASSKVLAGVLDNEQFF. CDR3 nucleotide sequence: TGTGCCAGCAGCAAAGTACTAGCGGGTGTTTTAGACAATGAGCAGTTCTTC.

Only a few counts were recorded for this clonotype. DNA for the CDR3: TGTGCCAGCAGCTTACAAACAACGGGTTCACCCCTCCACTTT. This sequence encodes CASSLQTTGSPLHF. This chain uses TRBV7-9 with TRBJ1-6; D ambiguous. This CDR3 spans 14 amino acids. Deletions cut 2 bases from V and 9 bases from J, with 11 bases between. In germline, CDR1 is SEHNR, CDR2 FQNEAQ (reference sequence).

The sample holds many counts of this clonotype. The V call is TRBV7-9, the J call TRBJ2-5; the D gene is possibly TRBD1 (5 bases). The V gene lost 2 bases and the J gene lost 4 bases, with 11 bases spanning the gap. The CDR3 sequence is 14 residues long. Germline V gives CDR1 SEHNR, CDR2 FQNEAQ (reference sequence). The CDR3 DNA reads TGTGCCAGCAGCTTAAGACAGAACAGAGAGACCCAGTACTTC. It specifies CASSLRQNRETQYF.

This clonotype turned up a few times. The chain carries TRBV15 and TRBJ2-3, with D maybe TRBD2 (6 bases). The CDR3 loop spans 17 amino acids. The ends were cut back, 1 base at V and 1 base at J, with 15 bases in the middle. In germline, CDR1 is LNHNV, CDR2 YYDKDF (reference sequence). For the CDR3, the DNA is TGTGCCACCAGCAGAGCTAGGAGGGGCCTGGGCACAGATACGCAGTATTTT. Its protein product is CATSRARRGLGTDTQYF.

This clonotype was seen more than once but under ten times. The rearrangement joins TRBV20-1 to TRBJ2-3; TRBD1 aligns across 10 bases. The V and J ends lost 3 bases and 1 base, in that order; junction bases with no gene match: 1. The CDR3 length is 14 residues. Germline V CDR1 and CDR2: DFQATT, SNEGSKA (reference sequence). CDR3 nucleotide sequence: TGCAGTGCTAGGGGGACAGGGGGCACAGATACGCAGTATTTT. Its translation: CSARGTGGTDTQYF.

This clonotype has only one observation. One junction end does not reproduce the germline sequence, and a read error may be involved. The chain recombines TRBV28 with TRBJ1-4, with TRBD1 as a possible D gene (6 bases). Germline loops: CDR1 MDHEN, CDR2 SYDVKM. The CDR3 is 14 residues long. CDR3 nucleotides: TGTGCCAGCAGTACAGGGACACCAAATGAAAAACTGTCTTTT. This sequence encodes CASSTGTPNEKLSF.

This clonotype was picked up many times. The V gene is TRBV9, the J gene TRBJ1-2; the match to TRBD1 covers 7 bases. CDR3 size: 15 residues. After removal of 0 bases from V and 4 bases from J, the junction contained 6 bases not matched to a gene. Germline V gene data show CDR1 as SGDLS and CDR2 as YYNGEE. The CDR3 here is CASSVVETGFYGYTF. CDR3 DNA sequence: TGTGCCAGCAGCGTAGTGGAGACAGGGTTCTATGGCTACACCTTC. The variable domain in full, completed from reference TRBV9 and TRBJ1-2, reads DSGVTQTPKHLITATGQRVTLRCSPRSGDLSVYWYQQSLDQGLQFLIQYYNGEERAKGNILERFSAQQFPDLHSELNLSSLELGDSALYFCASSVVETGFYGYTFGSGTRLTVV.

This clonotype was observed at least ten times. The CDR3 DNA reads TGTGCCAGCAGCTATTCTCGGGGGAAGTCCTACGAGCAGTACTTC. It is translated as CASSYSRGKSYEQYF. This rearrangement joins TRBV5-4 to TRBJ2-7, with D maybe TRBD2 (6 bases). Trimming pared 3 bases from V and 1 base from J, leaving 14 bases between. The CDR3 extends over 15 amino acids. Germline CDR1 and CDR2: SGHNT and YYREEE (reference sequence).

In its sample, this clonotype was seen many times. The chain links TRBV5-4 to TRBJ2-3, with D perhaps matching TRBD2 (5 bases). Germline V lookup: CDR1 SGHNT, CDR2 YYREEE (reference sequence). The CDR3 contains 13 residues. Trimming left V 2 bases short and J 4 bases short, with 8 bases between. The CDR3 here is CASSLSGADTQYF. The CDR3 DNA reads as TGTGCCAGCAGCTTATCCGGGGCAGATACGCAGTATTTT.

Only a few counts were recorded for this clonotype. The chain couples TRBV6-5 to TRBJ2-7, with D unresolved. Germline values: CDR1 MNHEY, CDR2 SVGAGI. The CDR3 length is 11 residues. The V and J ends lost 2 bases and 4 bases respectively, with 3 bases between them. The CDR3 region has the DNA TGTGCCAGCAGTTACCTTTACGAGCAGTACTTC. Translated, it gives CASSYLYEQYF.

This clonotype was picked up a small number of times. The V call is TRBV11-3, the J call TRBJ1-1; TRBD1 agrees at 9 bases. This CDR3 contains 14 residues. CDR1 SGHNT and CDR2 YENEEA come from the germline V gene. V dropped 8 bases and J dropped 2; count of bases not matched to a gene: 6. In nucleotides, the CDR3 is TGTGCCAGCGACAGGGGGGTTGGCAACACTGAAGCTTTCTTT. Its translation: CASDRGVGNTEAFF.

This clonotype is labeled medium-sized (0.01 to 0.1%). This sequence joins TRBV4-2 and TRBJ1-5; tentative D call: TRBD1 (6 bases). Trimming left V 5 bases short and J 0 bases short, with 11 bases between. Germline CDR1 and CDR2: LGHNA and YNFKEQ. The CDR3 runs to 15 residues. CDR3: CASSETGYSNQPQHF. CDR3 coding DNA: TGTGCCAGCAGCGAAACAGGGTATAGCAATCAGCCCCAGCATTTT.

This clonotype came up many times. This rearrangement joins TRBV7-9 to TRBJ2-7; 8 bases match TRBD2. Germline assignment: CDR1 SEHNR and CDR2 FQNEAQ (reference sequence). J was trimmed by 7 bases and V by 6 bases; bases with no gene match: 14. This CDR3 is built from 15 residues. The DNA of the CDR3 is TGTGCCAGCAGTATAGAGTCGGGGGGGCCTCGGGAGCAGTACTTC. Protein sequence: CASSIESGGPREQYF.